The source of this T cell receptor beta chain is a study of cytomegalovirus exposure and HLA in healthy donors. V lost 7 bases and J lost 1; bases outside the gene matches: 4. Germline V gives CDR1 LNHDA, CDR2 SQIVND (reference sequence). The CDR3 runs to 15 residues. 13 Jbeta primers and 60 Vbeta primers were used for the PCR. Only in-frame clones appear in the TCRdb table, and some are missing; sequencing was by immunoSEQ multiplex PCR. The table records 120,000 to 150,000 clones, under 70% of them present only once. This receptor was taken from a woman younger than 45 in good health and CMV-seropositive. This chain joins TRBV19 and TRBJ2-7, with 13 bases that match TRBD2. The sequencing input was PBMCs. The CDR3 loop is CASTWTSGGSYEQYF. The CDR3 DNA reads as TGTGCCAGTACTTGGACTAGCGGGGGTTCCTACGAGCAGTACTTC.